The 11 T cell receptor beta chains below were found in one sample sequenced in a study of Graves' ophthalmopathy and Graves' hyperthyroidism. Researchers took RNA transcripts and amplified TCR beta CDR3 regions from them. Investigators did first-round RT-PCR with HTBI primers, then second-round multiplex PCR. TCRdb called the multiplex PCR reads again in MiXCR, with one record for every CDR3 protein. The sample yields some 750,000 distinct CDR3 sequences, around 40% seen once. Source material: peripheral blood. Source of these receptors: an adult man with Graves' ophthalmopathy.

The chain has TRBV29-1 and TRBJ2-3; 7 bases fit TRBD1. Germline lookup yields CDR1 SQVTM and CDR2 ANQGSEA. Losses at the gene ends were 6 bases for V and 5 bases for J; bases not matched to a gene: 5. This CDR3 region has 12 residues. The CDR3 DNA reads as TGCAGCGTGACCACAGGGGTAGATACGCAGTATTTT. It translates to CSVTTGVDTQYF.

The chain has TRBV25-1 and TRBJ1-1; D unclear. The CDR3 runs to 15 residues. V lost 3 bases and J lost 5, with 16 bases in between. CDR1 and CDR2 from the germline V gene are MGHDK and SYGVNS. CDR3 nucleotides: TGTGCCAGCAGTGATAGTGCCGGGGATAGGACTGAAGCTTTCTTT. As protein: CASSDSAGDRTEAFF. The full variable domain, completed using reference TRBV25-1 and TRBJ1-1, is EADIYQTPRYLVIGTGKKITLECSQTMGHDKMYWYQQDPGMELHLIHYSYGVNSTEKGDLSSESTVSRIRTEHFPLTLESARPSHTSQYLCASSDSAGDRTEAFFGQGTRLTVV.

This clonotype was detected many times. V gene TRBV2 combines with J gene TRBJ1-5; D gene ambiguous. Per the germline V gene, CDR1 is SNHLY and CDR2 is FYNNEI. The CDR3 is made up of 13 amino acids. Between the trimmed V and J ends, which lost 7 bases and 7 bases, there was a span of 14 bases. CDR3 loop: CASKGRRRQPQHF. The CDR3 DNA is TGTGCCAGCAAAGGACGGCGGCGGCAGCCCCAGCATTTT.

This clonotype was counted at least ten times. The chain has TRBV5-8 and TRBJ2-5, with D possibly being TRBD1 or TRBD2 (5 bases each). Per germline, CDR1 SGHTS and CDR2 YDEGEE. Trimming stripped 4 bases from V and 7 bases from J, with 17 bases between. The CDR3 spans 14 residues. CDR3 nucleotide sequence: TGTGCCAGCAGCATCCGGGACCGCAGGTGGACCCAGTACTTC. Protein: CASSIRDRRWTQYF.

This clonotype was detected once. CDR3 nucleotide sequence: TGTGCCAGCAGTGACGGGGGCGGCACCGGGGAGCTGTTTTTT. This sequence encodes CASSDGGGTGELFF. The chain employs TRBV25-1 and TRBJ2-2; D tentatively fits TRBD1 or TRBD2 (6 bases each). The V gene lost 3 bases and the J gene lost 4 bases, with 9 bases spanning the gap. Germline assignment: CDR1 MGHDK and CDR2 SYGVNS. CDR3 length: 14 amino acids.

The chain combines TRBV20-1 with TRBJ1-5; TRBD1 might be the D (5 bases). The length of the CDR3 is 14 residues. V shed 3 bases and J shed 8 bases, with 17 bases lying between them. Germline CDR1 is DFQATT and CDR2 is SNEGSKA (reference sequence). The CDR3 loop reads CSASTGGESKPQHF. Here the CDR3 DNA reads TGCAGTGCTAGTACGGGGGGGGAATCGAAGCCCCAGCATTTT.

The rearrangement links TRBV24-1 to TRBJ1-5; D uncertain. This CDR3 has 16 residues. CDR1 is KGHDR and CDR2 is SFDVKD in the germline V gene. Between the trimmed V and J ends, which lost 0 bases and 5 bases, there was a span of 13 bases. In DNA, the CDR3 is TGTGCCACCAGTGATTTGAGGCAGGCCGGGGATCAGCCCCAGCATTTT. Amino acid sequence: CATSDLRQAGDQPQHF.

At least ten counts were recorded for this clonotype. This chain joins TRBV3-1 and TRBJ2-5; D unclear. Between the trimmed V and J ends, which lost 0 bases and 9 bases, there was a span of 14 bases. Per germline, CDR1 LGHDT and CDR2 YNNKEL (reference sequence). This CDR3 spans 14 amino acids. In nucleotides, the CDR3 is TGTGCCAGCAGCCAAGATGCCGGATTTGTGGCCCAGTACTTC. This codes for CASSQDAGFVAQYF.

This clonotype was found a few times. This CDR3 reads CASSLRAGYEQYF. Here the CDR3 DNA reads TGTGCCAGCAGCTTGCGGGCCGGTTACGAGCAGTACTTC. The chain carries TRBV11-2 and TRBJ2-7, with D tentatively TRBD2 (5 bases). Germline V gene sequence: CDR1 SGHAT, CDR2 FQNNGV. V was pared by 3 bases and J by 4 bases, with 10 bases between. The CDR3 is 13 amino acids.

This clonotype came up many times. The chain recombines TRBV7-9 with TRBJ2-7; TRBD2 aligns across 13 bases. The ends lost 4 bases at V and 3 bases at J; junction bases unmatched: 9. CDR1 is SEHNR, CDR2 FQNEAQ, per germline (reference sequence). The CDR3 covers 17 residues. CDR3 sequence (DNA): TGTGCCAGCAGCTACGGGACTAGCGGGACGAAAGACTACGAGCAGTACTTC. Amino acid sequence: CASSYGTSGTKDYEQYF.

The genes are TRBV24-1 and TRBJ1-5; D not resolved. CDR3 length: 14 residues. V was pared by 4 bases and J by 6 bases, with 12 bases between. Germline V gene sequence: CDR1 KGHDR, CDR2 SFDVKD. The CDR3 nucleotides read TGTGCCACCAGTGACCCAGTAGGGCCTCAGCCCCAGCATTTT. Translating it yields CATSDPVGPQPQHF.